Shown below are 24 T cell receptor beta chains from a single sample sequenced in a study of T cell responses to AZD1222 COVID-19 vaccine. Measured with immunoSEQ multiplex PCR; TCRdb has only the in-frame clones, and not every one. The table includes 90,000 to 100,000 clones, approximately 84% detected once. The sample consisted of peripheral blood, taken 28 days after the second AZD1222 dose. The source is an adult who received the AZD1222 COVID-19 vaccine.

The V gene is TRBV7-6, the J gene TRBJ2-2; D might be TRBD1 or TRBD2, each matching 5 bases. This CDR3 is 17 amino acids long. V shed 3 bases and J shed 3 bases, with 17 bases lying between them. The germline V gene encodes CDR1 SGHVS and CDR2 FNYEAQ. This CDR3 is CASSFGDGPRHTGELFF. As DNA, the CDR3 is TGTGCCAGCAGCTTCGGGGACGGACCTAGACACACCGGGGAGCTGTTTTTT.

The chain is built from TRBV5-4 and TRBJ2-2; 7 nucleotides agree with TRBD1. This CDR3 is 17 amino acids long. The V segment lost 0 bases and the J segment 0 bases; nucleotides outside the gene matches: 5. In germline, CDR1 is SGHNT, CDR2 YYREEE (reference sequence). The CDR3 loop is CASSLAQGVANTGELFF. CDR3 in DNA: TGTGCCAGCAGCTTGGCTCAGGGGGTGGCGAACACCGGGGAGCTGTTTTTT.

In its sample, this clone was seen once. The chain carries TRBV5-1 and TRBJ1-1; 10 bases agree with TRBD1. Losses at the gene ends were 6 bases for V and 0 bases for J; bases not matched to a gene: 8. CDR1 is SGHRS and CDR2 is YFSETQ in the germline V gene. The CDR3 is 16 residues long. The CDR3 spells CASTWGQGMMNTEAFF. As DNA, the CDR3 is TGCGCCAGCACCTGGGGACAGGGGATGATGAACACTGAAGCTTTCTTT.

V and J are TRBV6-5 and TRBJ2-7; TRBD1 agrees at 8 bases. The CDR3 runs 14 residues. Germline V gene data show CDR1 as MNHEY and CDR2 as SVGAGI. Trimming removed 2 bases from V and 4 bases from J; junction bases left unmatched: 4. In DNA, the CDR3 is TGTGCCAGCAGTTACCAGGGGGCTTTGTACGAGCAGTACTTC. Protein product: CASSYQGALYEQYF.

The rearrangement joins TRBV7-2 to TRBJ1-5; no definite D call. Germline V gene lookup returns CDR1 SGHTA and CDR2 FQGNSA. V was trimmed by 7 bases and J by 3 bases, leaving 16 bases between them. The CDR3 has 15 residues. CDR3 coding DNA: TGTGCCAGCACCCCTGAGGCACGGGTCAATCAGCCCCAGCATTTT. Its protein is CASTPEARVNQPQHF.

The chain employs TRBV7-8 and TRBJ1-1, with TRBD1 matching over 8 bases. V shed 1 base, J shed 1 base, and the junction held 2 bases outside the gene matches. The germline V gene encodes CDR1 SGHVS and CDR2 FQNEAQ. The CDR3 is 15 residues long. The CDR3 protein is CASSLGGTGNTEAFF. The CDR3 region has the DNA TGTGCCAGCAGCTTAGGCGGGACAGGGAACACTGAAGCTTTCTTT.

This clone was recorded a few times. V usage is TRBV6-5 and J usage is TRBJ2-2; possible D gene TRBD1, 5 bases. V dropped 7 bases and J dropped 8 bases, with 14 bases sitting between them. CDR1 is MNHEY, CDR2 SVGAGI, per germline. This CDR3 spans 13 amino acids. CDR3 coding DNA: TGTGCCAGCAACCCCCCCAGGGCTGGGGAGCTGTTTTTT. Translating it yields CASNPPRAGELFF.

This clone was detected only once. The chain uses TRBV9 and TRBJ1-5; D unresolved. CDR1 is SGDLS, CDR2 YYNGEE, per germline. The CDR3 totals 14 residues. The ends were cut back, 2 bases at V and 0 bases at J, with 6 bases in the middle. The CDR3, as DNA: TGTGCCAGCAGCGTTACAGATAGCAATCAGCCCCAGCATTTT. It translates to CASSVTDSNQPQHF.

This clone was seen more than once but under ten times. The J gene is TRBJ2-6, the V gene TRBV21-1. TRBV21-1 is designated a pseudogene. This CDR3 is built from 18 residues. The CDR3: CASPKTGPPPSGANVLTF. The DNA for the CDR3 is TGTGCCAGCCCAAAGACGGGGCCACCCCCCTCTGGGGCCAACGTCCTGACTTTC.

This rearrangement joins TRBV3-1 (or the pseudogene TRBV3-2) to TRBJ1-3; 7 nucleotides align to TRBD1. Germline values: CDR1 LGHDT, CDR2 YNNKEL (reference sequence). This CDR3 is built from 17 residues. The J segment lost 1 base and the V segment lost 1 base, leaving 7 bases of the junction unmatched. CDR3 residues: CASSQVTGAASGNTIYF. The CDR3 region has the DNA TGTGCCAGCAGCCAAGTCACAGGGGCGGCTTCTGGAAACACCATATATTTT.

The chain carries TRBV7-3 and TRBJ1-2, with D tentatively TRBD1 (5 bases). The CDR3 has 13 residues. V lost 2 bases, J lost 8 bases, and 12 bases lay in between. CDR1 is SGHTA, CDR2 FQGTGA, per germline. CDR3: CASSLDPGHGYTF. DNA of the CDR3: TGTGCCAGCAGCTTAGATCCGGGGCACGGCTACACCTTC.

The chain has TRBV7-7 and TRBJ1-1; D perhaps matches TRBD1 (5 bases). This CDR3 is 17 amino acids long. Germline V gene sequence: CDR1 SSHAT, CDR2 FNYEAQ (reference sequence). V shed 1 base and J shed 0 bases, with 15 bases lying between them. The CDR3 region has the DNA TGTGCCAGCAGCTTAGGAAACAGGTCAAACATGAACACTGAAGCTTTCTTT. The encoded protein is CASSLGNRSNMNTEAFF.

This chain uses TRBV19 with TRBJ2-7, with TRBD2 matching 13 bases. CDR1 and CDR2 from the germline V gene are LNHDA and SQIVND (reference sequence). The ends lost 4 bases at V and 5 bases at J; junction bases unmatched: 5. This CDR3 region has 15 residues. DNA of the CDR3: TGTGCCAGTAGTACTCGGACTAGCGGGAGTCACGAGCAGTACTTC. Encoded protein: CASSTRTSGSHEQYF. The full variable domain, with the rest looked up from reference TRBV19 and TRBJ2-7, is DGGITQSPKYLFRKEGQNVTLSCEQNLNHDAMYWYRQDPGQGLRLIYYSQIVNDFQKGDIAEGYSVSREKKESFPLTVTSAQKNPTAFYLCASSTRTSGSHEQYFGPGTRLTVT.

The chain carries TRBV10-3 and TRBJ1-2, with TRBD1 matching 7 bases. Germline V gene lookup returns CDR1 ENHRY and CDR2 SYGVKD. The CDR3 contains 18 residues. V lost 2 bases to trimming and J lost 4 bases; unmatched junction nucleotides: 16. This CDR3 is CAISEARGRQGRSYGYTF. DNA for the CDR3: TGTGCCATCAGTGAGGCCAGGGGCCGACAGGGTCGGAGCTATGGCTACACCTTC.

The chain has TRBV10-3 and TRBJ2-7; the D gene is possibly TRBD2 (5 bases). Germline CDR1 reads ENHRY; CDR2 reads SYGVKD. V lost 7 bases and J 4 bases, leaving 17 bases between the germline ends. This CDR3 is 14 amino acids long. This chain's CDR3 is CAIMGSLSGYEQYF. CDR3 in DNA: TGTGCCATCATGGGAAGTTTGAGCGGATACGAGCAGTACTTC.

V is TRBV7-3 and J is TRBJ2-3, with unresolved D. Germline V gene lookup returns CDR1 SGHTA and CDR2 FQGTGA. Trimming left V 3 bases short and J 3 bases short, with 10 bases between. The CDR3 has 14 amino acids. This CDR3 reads CASSFESWTDTQYF. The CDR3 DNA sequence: TGTGCCAGCAGCTTCGAGAGTTGGACAGATACGCAGTATTTT.

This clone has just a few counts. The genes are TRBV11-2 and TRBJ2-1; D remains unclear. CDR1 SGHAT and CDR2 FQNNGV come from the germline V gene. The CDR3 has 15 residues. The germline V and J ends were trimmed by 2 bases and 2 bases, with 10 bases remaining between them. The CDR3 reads CASSLSIITYNEQFF. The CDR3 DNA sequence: TGTGCCAGCAGCTTAAGCATAATAACCTACAATGAGCAGTTCTTC.

The chain's CDR3 is CASRMDRVNEKLFF. CDR3 coding DNA: TGTGCCAGCAGGATGGACAGGGTCAATGAAAAACTGTTTTTT. This chain uses TRBV6-5 with TRBJ1-4, with 8 bases lining up with TRBD1. This CDR3 is built from 14 residues. V shed 6 bases, J shed 5 bases, and the junction held 5 bases outside the gene matches. Germline CDR1 is MNHEY and CDR2 is SVGAGI.

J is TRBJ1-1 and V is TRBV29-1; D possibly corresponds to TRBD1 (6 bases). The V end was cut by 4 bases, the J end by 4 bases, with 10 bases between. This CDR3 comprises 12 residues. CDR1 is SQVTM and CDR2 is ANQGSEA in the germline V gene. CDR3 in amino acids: CSVAGQSTEAFF. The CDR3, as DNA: TGCAGCGTTGCCGGACAGAGCACTGAAGCTTTCTTT.

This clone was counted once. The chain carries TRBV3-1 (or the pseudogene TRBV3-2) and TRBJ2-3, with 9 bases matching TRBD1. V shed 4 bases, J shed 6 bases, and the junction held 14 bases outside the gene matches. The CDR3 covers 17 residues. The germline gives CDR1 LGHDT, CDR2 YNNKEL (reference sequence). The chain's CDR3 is CASSPGATGGVRDTQYF. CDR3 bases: TGTGCCAGCAGCCCCGGGGCCACAGGGGGCGTTAGGGATACGCAGTATTTT.

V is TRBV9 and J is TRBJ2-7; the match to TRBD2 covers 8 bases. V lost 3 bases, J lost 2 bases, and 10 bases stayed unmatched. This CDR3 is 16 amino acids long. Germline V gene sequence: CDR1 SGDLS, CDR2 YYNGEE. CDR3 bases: TGTGCCAGCAGCGCTTTAGCGGGAAGCGGGGCCTACGAGCAGTACTTC. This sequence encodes CASSALAGSGAYEQYF.

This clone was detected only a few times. CDR3 in DNA: TGTGCCAGCAGCCTAGCCTCGGGCGGGGGCTATGGCTACACCTTC. It translates to CASSLASGGGYGYTF. The chain recombines TRBV11-2 with TRBJ1-2; D may be TRBD1 (5 bases). V was pared by 5 bases and J by 4 bases, with 17 bases between. Germline loops: CDR1 SGHAT, CDR2 FQNNGV. The CDR3 has 15 amino acids.

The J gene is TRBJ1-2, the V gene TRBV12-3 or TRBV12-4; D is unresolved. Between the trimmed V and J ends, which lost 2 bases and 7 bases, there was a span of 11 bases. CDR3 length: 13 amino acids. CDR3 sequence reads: CASSLSTPPGYTF. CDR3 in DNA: TGTGCCAGCAGTTTATCTACCCCCCCTGGCTACACCTTC.

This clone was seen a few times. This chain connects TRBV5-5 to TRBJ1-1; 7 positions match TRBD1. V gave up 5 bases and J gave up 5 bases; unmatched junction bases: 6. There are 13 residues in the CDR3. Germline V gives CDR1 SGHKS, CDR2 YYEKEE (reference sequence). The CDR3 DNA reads TGTGCCAGCAGTCTTCAGGGGGTGACTGAAGCTTTCTTT. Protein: CASSLQGVTEAFF.